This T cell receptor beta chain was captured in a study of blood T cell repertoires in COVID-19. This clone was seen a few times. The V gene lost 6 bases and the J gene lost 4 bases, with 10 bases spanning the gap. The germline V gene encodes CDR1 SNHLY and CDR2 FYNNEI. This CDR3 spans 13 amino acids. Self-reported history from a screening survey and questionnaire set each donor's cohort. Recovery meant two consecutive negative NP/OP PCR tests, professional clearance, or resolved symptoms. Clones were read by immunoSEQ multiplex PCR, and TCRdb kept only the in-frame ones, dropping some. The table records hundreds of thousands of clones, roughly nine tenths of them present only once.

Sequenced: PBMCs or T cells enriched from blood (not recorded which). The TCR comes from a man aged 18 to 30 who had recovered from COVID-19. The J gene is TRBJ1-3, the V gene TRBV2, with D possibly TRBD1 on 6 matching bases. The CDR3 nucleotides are TGTGCCAGCAGGTCAGGGGTAGGAAACACCATATATTTT. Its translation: CASRSGVGNTIYF.